Below are 30 T cell receptor beta chains sequenced from a single sample in a study of T cell responses to AZD1222 COVID-19 vaccine. Sequenced by immunoSEQ multiplex PCR; TCRdb stores in-frame clones only, minus some. This sample yields around 160,000 clones, of which about 91% are seen a single time; around 0.99% belongs to the top ten. The sequencing here drew on peripheral blood, taken 28 days after the second AZD1222 dose. Receptors originate from an adult who received the AZD1222 COVID-19 vaccine.

The V and J genes are TRBV28 and TRBJ2-1; the D call may be TRBD1 or TRBD2 (5 bases each). V lost 8 bases to trimming and J lost 7 bases, with 21 bases between them. Germline loops: CDR1 MDHEN, CDR2 SYDVKM. The CDR3 totals 15 residues. The DNA of the CDR3 is TGTGCCAGCCAGTCCCCGGGCCCCGGGACGAATGAGCAGTTCTTC. This translates into CASQSPGPGTNEQFF.

The genes are TRBV15 and TRBJ2-1, with 11 bases identical to TRBD1. After removal of 1 base from V and 6 bases from J, the junction contained 2 bases not matched to a gene. CDR1 is LNHNV, CDR2 YYDKDF, per germline (reference sequence). There are 15 residues in the CDR3. Here the CDR3 reads CATSRAGQGVNEQFF. The CDR3 nucleotides are TGTGCCACCAGCAGAGCGGGACAGGGGGTCAATGAGCAGTTCTTC.

This clone was found once. V gene TRBV9 combines with J gene TRBJ2-3; D possibly corresponds to TRBD2 (5 bases). The V and J ends lost 3 bases and 2 bases respectively, with 13 bases between them. The germline CDR1 and CDR2 sequences are SGDLS and YYNGEE. The CDR3 contains 15 residues. The CDR3 is CASSERRTFTDTQYF. The CDR3 DNA follows: TGTGCCAGCAGCGAGCGCCGGACTTTCACAGATACGCAGTATTTT.

This clone has a handful of counts. The V gene is TRBV6-5, the J gene TRBJ2-1; D might be TRBD2 (5 bases). CDR1 is MNHEY and CDR2 is SVGAGI in the germline V gene. The germline V and J ends were trimmed by 7 bases and 0 bases, with 10 bases remaining between them. CDR3 length: 14 amino acids. The CDR3 loop reads CASTPGFSYNEQFF. For the CDR3, the DNA is TGTGCCAGCACCCCGGGATTCTCCTACAATGAGCAGTTCTTC.

The chain uses TRBV19 and TRBJ1-2; TRBD1 agrees at 8 bases. The CDR3 runs 15 residues. CDR1 is LNHDA and CDR2 is SQIVND in the germline V gene (reference sequence). V lost 2 bases, J lost 7 bases, and 9 bases stayed unmatched. The CDR3 region is CASSIPGQAILGYTF. CDR3 sequence (DNA): TGTGCCAGTAGTATACCGGGACAGGCCATACTTGGCTACACCTTC.

The chain is built from TRBV6-5 and TRBJ2-7, with no clear D. V was shortened by 7 bases and J by 6 bases, with 16 bases between the two germline ends. Germline V lookup: CDR1 MNHEY, CDR2 SVGAGI. This CDR3 has 13 amino acids. The chain's CDR3 is CASTDGGHAEQYF. DNA of the CDR3: TGTGCCAGCACGGACGGTGGGCACGCCGAGCAGTACTTC.

This rearrangement joins TRBV2 to TRBJ2-2; 8 bases line up with TRBD2. The CDR3 has 17 residues. Germline lookup yields CDR1 SNHLY and CDR2 FYNNEI. V lost 6 bases, J lost 5 bases, and 14 bases stayed unmatched. This CDR3 is CASSALGAGGRTGELFF. DNA of the CDR3: TGTGCCAGCAGCGCGCTAGGTGCGGGGGGAAGAACCGGGGAGCTGTTTTTT.

The CDR3 loop reads CASSTRTGLAYEQYF. The CDR3 region has the DNA TGTGCCAGCAGCACCCGGACAGGCCTAGCCTACGAGCAGTACTTC. J is TRBJ2-7 and V is TRBV5-8, with TRBD1 matching over 7 bases. There are 15 residues in the CDR3. V was pared by 4 bases and J by 2 bases, with 9 bases of the junction left unmatched. Germline CDR1 is SGHTS and CDR2 is YDEGEE.

The chain joins TRBV3-1 (or the pseudogene TRBV3-2) to TRBJ1-2, with 10 bases that match TRBD1. This CDR3 contains 15 residues. Unmatched junction bases numbered 10, after V lost 5 bases and J lost 7 bases. Germline V gene lookup returns CDR1 LGHDT and CDR2 YNNKEL (reference sequence). Written as DNA, the CDR3 is TGTGCCAGCAGCTGGTTCGACAGGGGGCTGTTTGGCTACACCTTC. This sequence encodes CASSWFDRGLFGYTF.

This clone was seen just once. J is TRBJ1-2 and V is TRBV7-9; 7 positions agree with TRBD1. CDR1 SEHNR and CDR2 FQNEAQ come from the germline V gene (reference sequence). This CDR3 spans 14 amino acids. The V and J ends lost 5 bases and 4 bases, in that order; junction bases with no gene match: 7. The CDR3 loop reads CASSPEGAFYGYTF. CDR3 coding DNA: TGTGCCAGCAGCCCGGAGGGGGCCTTCTATGGCTACACCTTC.

The V gene is TRBV5-1, the J gene TRBJ1-2; 8 nucleotides line up with TRBD1. The length of the CDR3 is 15 residues. J was trimmed by 3 bases and V by 0 bases; bases with no gene match: 4. Germline assignment: CDR1 SGHRS and CDR2 YFSETQ. This CDR3 is CASSLEAGGYYGYTF. CDR3 bases: TGCGCCAGCAGCTTGGAGGCAGGGGGCTACTATGGCTACACCTTC.

The CDR3 loop is CASSQGLQGQPQHF. DNA of the CDR3: TGTGCCAGCAGCCAGGGTTTGCAAGGACAGCCCCAGCATTTT. This chain connects TRBV4-2 to TRBJ1-5; D gene ambiguous. The V and J ends lost 3 bases and 7 bases respectively, with 13 bases between them. The CDR3 covers 14 residues. CDR1 is LGHNA, CDR2 YNFKEQ, per germline.

V gene TRBV6-5 combines with J gene TRBJ2-7; no reliable D call. V lost 5 bases and J lost 5, with 7 bases in between. The germline CDR1 and CDR2 sequences are MNHEY and SVGAGI. The CDR3 contains 11 residues. CDR3 nucleotides: TGTGCCAGCAGTCCCCACGACGAGCAGTACTTC. Its protein product is CASSPHDEQYF.

V gene TRBV5-6 combines with J gene TRBJ1-4, with unresolved D. V gave up 4 bases and J gave up 8 bases, with 15 bases separating them. Germline-derived CDR1 and CDR2 are SGHDT and YYEEEE. There are 14 residues in the CDR3. CDR3 sequence: CASSDAEGGEKLFF. For the CDR3, the DNA is TGTGCCAGCAGCGATGCTGAGGGAGGAGAAAAACTGTTTTTT.

The chain joins TRBV4-1 to TRBJ1-1; possible D gene TRBD1, 5 bases. The V gene's germline CDR1 is MGHRA and CDR2 YSYEKL. V dropped 1 base and J dropped 4 bases, with 7 bases sitting between them. The CDR3 runs to 13 residues. CDR3 amino acids: CASSQGGVTEAFF. The CDR3 bases are TGCGCCAGCAGCCAAGGAGGGGTCACTGAAGCTTTCTTT.

A single count supports this clone. This sequence joins TRBV20-1 and TRBJ1-4; TRBD1 might be the D (6 bases). The CDR3 extends over 13 amino acids. V lost 3 bases, J lost 9 bases, and 14 bases lay in between. CDR1 and CDR2 from the germline V gene are DFQATT and SNEGSKA (reference sequence). The CDR3 spells CSASKQGHQKLFF. CDR3 coding DNA: TGCAGTGCTAGTAAACAGGGACATCAAAAACTGTTTTTT.

The genes are TRBV18 and TRBJ2-2, with D possibly matching TRBD2 (6 bases). This CDR3 contains 16 residues. V was clipped by 0 bases and J by 1 base, with 9 bases between them. Germline V gene sequence: CDR1 KGHSH, CDR2 LQKENI. CDR3 residues: CASSPPSGLNTGELFF. CDR3 nucleotide sequence: TGTGCCAGCTCACCACCCAGCGGGTTGAACACCGGGGAGCTGTTTTTT.

The chain uses TRBV18 and TRBJ1-2; 7 bases are shared with TRBD1. CDR3 size: 15 residues. Germline CDR1 is KGHSH and CDR2 is LQKENI. With 2 bases clipped from V and 2 bases from J, the junction kept 5 bases outside the gene matches. CDR3 amino acids: CASSPLQGFNYGYTF. In nucleotides, the CDR3 is TGTGCCAGCTCACCATTACAGGGGTTCAACTATGGCTACACCTTC.

The V gene is TRBV6-5, the J gene TRBJ1-2; a possible D gene is TRBD1 (6 bases). The germline V gene encodes CDR1 MNHEY and CDR2 SVGAGI. The CDR3 has 15 residues. V was cut by 7 bases and J by 0 bases, with 15 bases left in between. Here the CDR3 DNA reads TGTGCCAGCACCAAAAGCGGGGGCCCTAACTATGGCTACACCTTC. Translating gives CASTKSGGPNYGYTF.

V usage is TRBV2 and J usage is TRBJ1-3; 8 bases align to TRBD1. With 4 bases clipped from V and 2 bases from J, the junction kept 4 bases outside the gene matches. The CDR3 loop spans 15 amino acids. Germline values: CDR1 SNHLY, CDR2 FYNNEI. CDR3 sequence reads: CASSASTGAGNTIYF. Written as DNA, the CDR3 is TGTGCCAGCAGTGCTTCGACAGGGGCTGGAAACACCATATATTTT.

The V and J genes are TRBV4-2 and TRBJ2-5; 7 nucleotides line up with TRBD1. This CDR3 has 16 amino acids. Germline V gene data show CDR1 as LGHNA and CDR2 as YNFKEQ. The V segment lost 4 bases and the J segment 0 bases; nucleotides outside the gene matches: 8. CDR3 bases: TGTGCCAGCAGCCCATCCCCTGACAGGGACCAAGAGACCCAGTACTTC. Encoded protein: CASSPSPDRDQETQYF.

V gene TRBV5-1 combines with J gene TRBJ1-1, with no clear D. CDR1 and CDR2 from the germline V gene are SGHRS and YFSETQ. The length of the CDR3 is 14 residues. Trimming removed 6 bases at V and 6 bases at J, with 18 bases between. CDR3 region: CASKEGRVHAEAFF. The CDR3 DNA follows: TGCGCCAGCAAAGAGGGAAGGGTCCACGCTGAAGCTTTCTTT.

The chain combines TRBV30 with TRBJ1-2, with 9 bases fitting TRBD1. The CDR3 contains 12 residues. V lost 5 bases to trimming and J lost 2 bases; unmatched junction nucleotides: 0. Germline assignment: CDR1 GTSNPN and CDR2 SVGIG (reference sequence). Here the CDR3 DNA reads TGTGCCTGGGGGACAGGGAACTATGGCTACACCTTC. The encoded protein is CAWGTGNYGYTF.

The V and J genes are TRBV4-1 and TRBJ2-7, with D tentatively TRBD2 (6 bases). The germline gives CDR1 MGHRA, CDR2 YSYEKL. This CDR3 has 15 amino acids. The V gene lost 4 bases and the J gene lost 2 bases, with 15 bases spanning the gap. The CDR3 loop reads CASSPAGSLTYEQYF. CDR3 bases: TGCGCCAGCAGCCCTGCGGGAAGTTTGACCTACGAGCAGTACTTC.

The V gene is TRBV19, the J gene TRBJ1-1, with D possibly TRBD1 on 6 matching bases. V was clipped by 1 base and J by 0 bases, with 18 bases between them. Germline V gene lookup returns CDR1 LNHDA and CDR2 SQIVND (reference sequence). The CDR3 has 18 residues. CDR3 coding DNA: TGTGCCAGTAGTATAGGTGTCAGGGGAAATACCATGAACACTGAAGCTTTCTTT. Residues: CASSIGVRGNTMNTEAFF.

The J gene is TRBJ2-7, the V gene TRBV5-1; D remains ambiguous. V dropped 3 bases and J dropped 0 bases, with 10 bases sitting between them. This CDR3 contains 14 residues. Germline CDR1 is SGHRS and CDR2 is YFSETQ. The CDR3 nucleotides are TGCGCCAGCAGCTGGGGTAGGAGCTCCTACGAGCAGTACTTC. This encodes CASSWGRSSYEQYF.

V is TRBV27 and J is TRBJ1-2; 8 bases agree with TRBD1. The germline V gene has CDR1 MNHEY and CDR2 SMNVEV (reference sequence). The CDR3 spans 18 residues. V was pared by 2 bases and J by 1 base, with 12 bases of the junction left unmatched. CDR3 amino acids: CASSLRGQGFTGNYGYTF. In nucleotides, the CDR3 is TGTGCCAGCAGTTTAAGAGGACAGGGATTCACGGGTAACTATGGCTACACCTTC.

The chain carries TRBV11-2 and TRBJ2-2, with D unresolved. Looked up from germline, CDR1 is SGHAT and CDR2 is FQNNGV. The CDR3 is 13 residues long. Between the trimmed V and J ends, which lost 4 bases and 5 bases, there was a span of 8 bases. Here the CDR3 DNA reads TGTGCCAGCAGCTCCCCTGGGACCGGGGAGCTGTTTTTT. This sequence encodes CASSSPGTGELFF.

The chain links TRBV12-3 or TRBV12-4 to TRBJ1-1, with 8 bases that match TRBD1. The CDR3 runs to 12 residues. The V gene end was trimmed by 5 bases and the J gene end by 8 bases; junction bases not matched to a gene: 4. The CDR3: CASSPGGLEAFF. CDR3 DNA: TGTGCCAGCAGTCCAGGGGGCTTGGAAGCTTTCTTT.

This chain links TRBV21-1 with TRBJ2-5; the table's D call, TRBD2, has no DNA check behind it. TRBV21-1 represents a pseudogene. CDR3 length: 14 amino acids. CDR3 residues: CASSKREIQETQYF. In DNA, the CDR3 is TGTGCCAGCAGCAAAAGGGAGATCCAAGAGACCCAGTACTTC.